The text below deals with one T cell receptor (beta chain). CD8 cells classed as naive were CD45RO-negative and positively selected for CCR7, excluding terminally differentiated effector memory CD45RA+ cells. TCRdb's table, derived via immunoSEQ multiplex PCR, lists solely in-frame clones and lacks some. The sample has approximately 810,000 clones; 85% to 95% are singletons. The source of the sample is a study of shared clonotypes between healthy human individuals. The receptor's source is a man aged 25-40 years in good health. The material sequenced was naive CD8+ T cells sorted from blood.

The CDR3 protein is CASSLWGTGRGNTIYF. The CDR3 bases are TGTGCCAGCAGTTTATGGGGGACAGGGAGAGGAAACACCATATATTTT. V usage is TRBV28 and J usage is TRBJ1-3; 9 nucleotides line up with TRBD1. CDR1 MDHEN and CDR2 SYDVKM come from the germline V gene. V gave up 0 bases and J gave up 4 bases; unmatched junction bases: 4. The CDR3 is 16 residues long.